Each of the 32 T cell receptor beta chains below was sequenced from the same sample in a study of T-cell reconstitution after alpha-beta-depleted transplantation in children. Preparing the TCRbeta library involved the use of unique molecular identifiers. In TCRdb, the PCR reads were re-called with MiXCR into one record per CDR3 protein. The data contain about 200,000 distinct CDR3 sequences, around 7% of them singletons. The specimen was PBMCs, collected before TCRalphabeta/CD19-depleted stem cell transplant. The receptors here all came from a boy aged 2 to 10 with acute lymphoblastic leukemia, due to receive a stem cell transplant.

The V call is TRBV18, the J call TRBJ2-5; TRBD2 is a possible D gene (6 bases). This CDR3 comprises 16 residues. Trimming stripped 6 bases from V and 2 bases from J, with 19 bases between. Germline assignment: CDR1 KGHSH and CDR2 LQKENI. The CDR3: CASSITKGLLQETQYF. CDR3 in DNA: TGTGCCAGCTCCATAACCAAGGGACTCTTACAAGAGACCCAGTACTTC.

This clonotype was detected many times. The rearrangement uses TRBV7-2 and TRBJ1-1; 7 bases fit TRBD1. Germline V CDR1 and CDR2: SGHTA, FQGNSA. V gave up 10 bases and J gave up 5 bases; unmatched junction bases: 4. This CDR3 comprises 11 residues. CDR3 sequence: CATRGLTEAFF. In DNA form, the CDR3 reads TGTGCCACCAGGGGGTTAACTGAAGCTTTCTTT. Complete variable domain (other parts from reference TRBV7-2 and TRBJ1-1): GAGVSQSPSNKVTEKGKDVELRCDPISGHTALYWYRQSLGQGLEFLIYFQGNSAPDKSGLPSDRFSAERTGGSVSTLTIQRTQQEDSAVYLCATRGLTEAFFGQGTRLTVV.

Only a few counts were recorded for this clonotype. The rearrangement joins TRBV5-4 to TRBJ2-3; D unclear. With 2 bases removed from V and 0 bases from J, the gap between germline ends came to 7 bases. In germline, CDR1 is SGHNT, CDR2 YYREEE (reference sequence). The CDR3 runs to 14 residues. The CDR3 bases are TGTGCCAGCAGCTTATCCCAAAGCACAGATACGCAGTATTTT. Its protein product is CASSLSQSTDTQYF.

This clonotype was detected ten times or more. The rearrangement uses TRBV28 and TRBJ2-7; 7 bases are shared with TRBD2. CDR3 length equals 14 residues. Germline CDR1 reads MDHEN; CDR2 reads SYDVKM. Germline trimming cut 4 bases from V and 2 bases from J; bases unmatched to any gene: 5. The CDR3 here is CASSSGLPPYEQYF. As DNA, the CDR3 is TGTGCCAGCAGTTCGGGACTACCCCCCTACGAGCAGTACTTC.

This clonotype was counted many times. The V call is TRBV20-1, the J call TRBJ2-7; D unclear. This CDR3 contains 11 residues. V gave up 0 bases and J gave up 3 bases, with 3 bases separating them. In germline, CDR1 is DFQATT, CDR2 SNEGSKA (reference sequence). The CDR3 sequence: CSARDLYEQYF. The CDR3 nucleotides read TGCAGTGCTAGAGATCTCTACGAGCAGTACTTC.

At least ten counts were recorded for this clonotype. The chain combines TRBV28 with TRBJ1-3; D not resolved. Germline assignment: CDR1 MDHEN and CDR2 SYDVKM. V was cut by 3 bases and J by 3 bases, with 3 bases left in between. The CDR3 is made up of 12 amino acids. The CDR3 loop is CASSFVGNTIYF. CDR3 sequence (DNA): TGTGCCAGCAGTTTCGTTGGAAACACCATATATTTT.

This clonotype was counted a few times. The rearrangement uses TRBV20-1 and TRBJ1-1; D gene ambiguous. The CDR3 covers 13 residues. Germline V gives CDR1 DFQATT, CDR2 SNEGSKA (reference sequence). Trimming shortened V by 7 bases and J by 0 bases, and 12 bases separated the two germline ends. CDR3 in DNA: TGCAGTGACCGGACGGCATTGAACACTGAAGCTTTCTTT. Translation: CSDRTALNTEAFF.

This clonotype showed up many times. V and J are TRBV6-2 or TRBV6-3 and TRBJ2-7, with TRBD1 matching 7 bases. The V gene's germline CDR1 is MNHEY and CDR2 SVGEGT. V shed 8 bases, J shed 0 bases, and the junction held 7 bases outside the gene matches. CDR3 length: 14 amino acids. CDR3 DNA sequence: TGTGCCAGCGAACAGGGGCGAACCTCCTACGAGCAGTACTTC. Protein product: CASEQGRTSYEQYF.

The V gene is TRBV29-1, the J gene TRBJ1-4; 9 bases line up with TRBD1. CDR1 and CDR2 (germline): SQVTM, ANQGSEA. The CDR3 runs to 16 residues. The J segment lost 2 bases and the V segment lost 4 bases, leaving 8 bases of the junction unmatched. This CDR3 reads CSVGGTGGRTNEKLFF. The CDR3 DNA follows: TGCAGCGTTGGGGGAACAGGGGGCCGGACTAATGAAAAACTGTTTTTT.

As DNA, the CDR3 is TGCGCCAGCAGCCTGGCGGGGGGCAGACAAGAGACCCAGTACTTC. Encoded protein: CASSLAGGRQETQYF. V gene TRBV5-1 combines with J gene TRBJ2-5; 8 nucleotides match TRBD2. Germline V CDR1 and CDR2: SGHRS, YFSETQ. V lost 4 bases, J lost 2 bases, and 7 bases stayed unmatched. The CDR3 loop spans 15 amino acids.

This clonotype has a count of ten or more. For the CDR3, the DNA is TGCAGTGCTAGGCTAGGCGGGACCGAGCAGTACTTC. As protein: CSARLGGTEQYF. The rearrangement uses TRBV20-1 and TRBJ2-7; tentatively, D is TRBD2 (6 bases). CDR1 is DFQATT and CDR2 is SNEGSKA in the germline V gene (reference sequence). Between the trimmed V and J ends, which lost 3 bases and 6 bases, there was a span of 12 bases. The CDR3 covers 12 residues.

This clonotype was counted many times. The CDR3 region is CSAPDYLYEQFF. The CDR3 DNA follows: TGCAGTGCCCCGGACTACTTATACGAGCAGTTCTTC. The V call is TRBV20-1, the J call TRBJ2-1, with a tentative D call TRBD2 (6 bases). Germline values: CDR1 DFQATT, CDR2 SNEGSKA (reference sequence). Trimming cost V 6 bases and J 10 bases, with 16 bases left between them. The CDR3 sequence is 12 residues long.

This clonotype was picked up a small number of times. V is TRBV6-1 and J is TRBJ1-1, with D possibly TRBD1 on 6 matching bases. CDR3 length: 14 amino acids. CDR1 is MNHNS, CDR2 SASEGT, per germline. Trimming took off 3 bases at V and 5 bases at J, with 13 bases between the two ends. The CDR3, as DNA: TGTGCCAGCAGTGACTACAGGGAAGGGACTGAAGCTTTCTTT. This translates into CASSDYREGTEAFF.

The chain couples TRBV6-2 or TRBV6-3 to TRBJ1-6, with D uncertain. CDR3 length: 15 amino acids. The V gene's germline CDR1 is MNHEY and CDR2 SVGEGT. The CDR3 reads CASQNRKNYNSPLHF. CDR3 nucleotides: TGTGCGAGCCAAAACAGAAAGAACTATAATTCACCCCTCCACTTT.

This clonotype was observed at least ten times. The chain couples TRBV20-1 to TRBJ2-5; D remains ambiguous. The germline V and J ends were trimmed by 4 bases and 7 bases, with 19 bases remaining between them. This CDR3 has 14 amino acids. Germline lookup yields CDR1 DFQATT and CDR2 SNEGSKA (reference sequence). CDR3 loop: CSANEALGERTQYF. DNA for the CDR3: TGCAGTGCTAATGAGGCCCTAGGCGAAAGGACCCAGTACTTC.

As to this clonotype: Lacking the conserved final phenylalanine or tryptophan, this CDR3 likely reflects a read error. This sequence joins TRBV2 and TRBJ1-5; the D is unclear. V shed 3 bases and J shed 1 base, with 4 bases lying between them. Germline V gene sequence: CDR1 SNHLY, CDR2 FYNNEI. The CDR3 extends over 13 amino acids. CDR3 residues: CASSDDSNQPQHL. Written as DNA, the CDR3 is TGTGCCAGCAGTGACGACAGCAATCAGCCCCAGCATCTT.

This clonotype was seen many times. The chain has TRBV15 and TRBJ2-2; D call uncertain. The CDR3 loop spans 11 amino acids. With 5 bases removed from V and 4 bases from J, the gap between germline ends came to 2 bases. Germline V gene lookup returns CDR1 LNHNV and CDR2 YYDKDF (reference sequence). In nucleotides, the CDR3 is TGTGCCACCAGCCTCACCGGGGAGCTGTTTTTT. This sequence encodes CATSLTGELFF.

This clonotype was detected ten times or more. This rearrangement joins TRBV29-1 to TRBJ2-1; 7 bases align to TRBD1. Germline CDR1 SQVTM, CDR2 ANQGSEA. Trimming cost V 5 bases and J 5 bases; bases outside gene matches: 9. The CDR3 sequence is 14 residues long. CDR3 loop: CSVPVTGYNNEQFF. DNA for the CDR3: TGCAGCGTTCCCGTGACAGGGTACAACAATGAGCAGTTCTTC.

This clonotype was seen many times. The CDR3 bases are TGCAGCGTAACACAGGGGGAAGGTCAGCCCCAGCATTTT. This sequence encodes CSVTQGEGQPQHF. The rearrangement uses TRBV29-1 and TRBJ1-5, with 8 bases aligning to TRBD1. Germline V gene data show CDR1 as SQVTM and CDR2 as ANQGSEA. The V and J ends lost 6 bases and 6 bases, in that order; junction bases with no gene match: 7. The CDR3 is made up of 13 amino acids.

This clonotype was counted between two and nine times. The chain employs TRBV5-5 and TRBJ2-7; the D is unclear. CDR1 and CDR2 (germline): SGHKS, YYEKEE (reference sequence). CDR3 length: 14 residues. V shed 0 bases and J shed 5 bases, with 12 bases lying between them. The CDR3: CASSLERTLDEQYF. The CDR3 DNA reads as TGTGCCAGCAGCTTGGAGAGGACCTTAGACGAGCAGTACTTC.

The chain carries TRBV5-1 and TRBJ2-1; TRBD2 matches at 11 bases. V shed 2 bases and J 1 base; nucleotides not matched to a gene: 5. This CDR3 region has 17 residues. Germline V gene data show CDR1 as SGHRS and CDR2 as YFSETQ. DNA for the CDR3: TGCGCCAGCAGCTTCCTAGCGGGAGGTGAGTCCTACAATGAGCAGTTCTTC. Its translation is CASSFLAGGESYNEQFF. The complete variable domain, with remaining parts taken from reference TRBV5-1 and TRBJ2-1, reads KAGVTQTPRYLIKTRGQQVTLSCSPISGHRSVSWYQQTPGQGLQFLFEYFSETQRNKGNFPGRFSGRQFSNSRSEMNVSTLELGDSALYLCASSFLAGGESYNEQFFGPGTRLTVL.

The rearrangement links TRBV7-9 to TRBJ2-7; 9 bases are a match to TRBD1. There are 15 residues in the CDR3. CDR1 SEHNR and CDR2 FQNEAQ come from the germline V gene (reference sequence). V gave up 5 bases and J gave up 3 bases; unmatched junction bases: 8. Here the CDR3 DNA reads TGTGCCAGCAGCCCGAGGACAGGGGATATCTACGAGCAGTACTTC. It is translated as CASSPRTGDIYEQYF.

This clonotype appeared many times. The chain carries TRBV28 and TRBJ2-1, with 7 bases identical to TRBD1. This CDR3 has 15 amino acids. V gave up 5 bases and J gave up 2 bases; unmatched junction bases: 6. From germline, CDR1 is MDHEN and CDR2 SYDVKM. CDR3 in DNA: TGTGCCAGCAGTCTCCCCGGGACAGCCTACAATGAGCAGTTCTTC. Translated: CASSLPGTAYNEQFF.

V is TRBV11-2 and J is TRBJ2-1, with 7 bases aligning to TRBD2. The V segment lost 1 base and the J segment 8 bases; nucleotides outside the gene matches: 11. Per the germline V gene, CDR1 is SGHAT and CDR2 is FQNNGV. This CDR3 region has 16 residues. CDR3 sequence (DNA): TGTGCCAGCAGCTTAGTAACCCTAGCGGTGGGATATGAGCAGTTCTTC. Protein sequence: CASSLVTLAVGYEQFF.

The table lists this clonotype with many counts. The chain links TRBV6-2 or TRBV6-3 to TRBJ1-4; 9 bases line up with TRBD1. The CDR3 sequence is 14 residues long. V shed 2 bases, J shed 8 bases, and the junction held 3 bases outside the gene matches. CDR1 and CDR2 from the germline V gene are MNHEY and SVGEGT. CDR3: CASSYGTGNEKLFF. CDR3 nucleotide sequence: TGTGCCAGCAGTTACGGGACAGGGAACGAAAAACTGTTTTTT.

This clonotype was seen a few times. The chain uses TRBV4-2 and TRBJ1-4; D is unresolved. With 1 base removed from V and 6 bases from J, the gap between germline ends came to 9 bases. The germline gives CDR1 LGHNA, CDR2 YNFKEQ. This CDR3 is built from 14 residues. CDR3 bases: TGTGCCAGCAGCCAAGGGTATGAGGATGAAAAACTGTTTTTT. Encoded protein: CASSQGYEDEKLFF.

This clonotype was recorded at least ten times. The chain recombines TRBV12-3 or TRBV12-4 with TRBJ1-2, with 10 bases lining up with TRBD1. The CDR3 runs 15 residues. The trim removed 5 bases at V and 7 bases at J, leaving 10 bases unmatched. The CDR3 loop reads CASSTPPRDRGGYTF. The CDR3 bases are TGTGCCAGCAGTACCCCCCCCCGGGACAGGGGTGGCTACACCTTC.

This clonotype was seen repeatedly, ten times or more. The chain joins TRBV5-1 to TRBJ2-1, with 11 bases lining up with TRBD2. In germline, CDR1 is SGHRS, CDR2 YFSETQ. The CDR3 has 15 amino acids. Trimming cost V 4 bases and J 0 bases; bases outside gene matches: 0. The CDR3 DNA follows: TGCGCCAGCAGCACTAGCGGGAGCTCCTACAATGAGCAGTTCTTC. It encodes CASSTSGSSYNEQFF.

The chain has TRBV2 and TRBJ2-3; possible D gene TRBD1, 6 bases. The CDR3 extends over 15 amino acids. V was cut by 6 bases and J by 4 bases, with 17 bases left in between. The germline V gene encodes CDR1 SNHLY and CDR2 FYNNEI. The CDR3 region is CASSIAGEYSDTQYF. CDR3 DNA: TGTGCCAGCAGCATCGCAGGGGAATACTCAGATACGCAGTATTTT.

This chain connects TRBV14 to TRBJ1-3, with D perhaps TRBD1 (5 bases). The V end lost 4 bases, the J end lost 4 bases, and 14 bases lay between the germline ends. The CDR3 has 15 residues. Germline V gene lookup returns CDR1 SGHDN and CDR2 FVKESK. The CDR3 DNA reads TGTGCCAGCAGCCCGTATAAGGGGCCGGGAAACACCATATATTTT. It specifies CASSPYKGPGNTIYF. Full variable domain (outside the CDR3, taken from reference TRBV14 and TRBJ1-3): EAGVTQFPSHSVIEKGQTVTLRCDPISGHDNLYWYRRVMGKEIKFLLHFVKESKQDESGMPNNRFLAERTGGTYSTLKVQPAELEDSGVYFCASSPYKGPGNTIYFGEGSWLTVV.

This clonotype was detected ten times or more. The chain carries TRBV20-1 and TRBJ2-1, with TRBD1 as a possible D gene (6 bases). The V and J ends lost 6 bases and 7 bases respectively, with 22 bases between them. The germline gives CDR1 DFQATT, CDR2 SNEGSKA (reference sequence). The CDR3 is 15 residues long. CDR3 in DNA: TGCAGTGCAGACACTGACAGGTCCCAGGGTAATGAGCAGTTCTTC. Its protein is CSADTDRSQGNEQFF.

This clonotype was seen at least ten times. V usage is TRBV4-3 and J usage is TRBJ2-2; D gene uncertain. Per the germline V gene, CDR1 is LGHNA and CDR2 is YSLEER. V gave up 0 bases and J gave up 1 base, with 9 bases separating them. The CDR3 extends over 16 amino acids. Here the CDR3 reads CASSQETWQNTGELFF. The CDR3 DNA sequence: TGCGCCAGCAGCCAAGAAACGTGGCAGAACACCGGGGAGCTGTTTTTT.